Below, 21 T cell receptor beta chains from the same sample are listed, as sequenced in a study of T cell changes during pregnancy in multiple sclerosis. Here immunoSEQ multiplex PCR was the method, and the copy in TCRdb shows in-frame clones only, minus some. The sample contains fewer than 75,000 clones, around 92% of which appear only once. Sequencing used peripheral blood, obtained in the first trimester of pregnancy. These receptors were obtained from a female donor with multiple sclerosis, enrolled in a pregnancy study.

This chain joins TRBV19 and TRBJ2-3; no firm D call. The CDR3 is made up of 17 amino acids. Germline V gene lookup returns CDR1 LNHDA and CDR2 SQIVND (reference sequence). Trimming took 3 bases from V and 0 from J, leaving 16 bases between them. The DNA for the CDR3 is TGTGCCAGTAGTATTATGTTAGGCAGGTATAGCACAGATACGCAGTATTTT. It is translated as CASSIMLGRYSTDTQYF.

The chain employs TRBV27 and TRBJ2-7, with TRBD1 identical over 8 bases. CDR3 length: 12 amino acids. After removal of 5 bases from V and 11 bases from J, the junction contained 8 bases not matched to a gene. Germline assignment: CDR1 MNHEY and CDR2 SMNVEV (reference sequence). The CDR3 is CASSAMDREKYF. Here the CDR3 DNA reads TGTGCCAGCAGTGCAATGGACAGGGAAAAGTACTTC.

This rearrangement joins TRBV6-1 to TRBJ2-2; maybe TRBD2 (6 bases). CDR1 MNHNS and CDR2 SASEGT come from the germline V gene. The CDR3 sequence is 15 residues long. V was cut by 6 bases and J by 1 base, with 12 bases left in between. CDR3 sequence (DNA): TGTGCCAGCAGGGCAGCGGGCCTGAACACCGGGGAGCTGTTTTTT. Protein: CASRAAGLNTGELFF.

The gene calls are TRBV29-1 and TRBJ2-1; D unclear. V lost 6 bases and J lost 4, with 10 bases in between. The CDR3 covers 12 residues. Germline V CDR1 and CDR2: SQVTM, ANQGSEA. CDR3 protein: CSVTGLYNEQFF. The CDR3 nucleotides read TGCAGCGTGACTGGCTTATACAATGAGCAGTTCTTC.

This clone was detected only a few times. This chain links TRBV5-1 with TRBJ1-2; TRBD1 matches at 7 bases. The germline gives CDR1 SGHRS, CDR2 YFSETQ. There are 15 residues in the CDR3. Trimming at V came to 2 bases and at J to 2 bases, leaving 6 bases not matched to a gene. In DNA, the CDR3 is TGCGCCAGCAGCTTTATGGACAGGCCCAACTATGGCTACACCTTC. Translation: CASSFMDRPNYGYTF.

The chain is built from TRBV4-1 and TRBJ1-5, with a possible D match to TRBD1 (5 bases). This CDR3 region has 15 residues. Germline CDR1 reads MGHRA; CDR2 reads YSYEKL. V was trimmed by 0 bases and J by 7 bases, leaving 13 bases between them. CDR3 loop: CASSQDPAGLQPQHF. The CDR3 coding sequence is TGCGCCAGCAGCCAAGATCCGGCAGGGTTACAGCCCCAGCATTTT.

The V call is TRBV11-2, the J call TRBJ2-2, with 10 bases matching TRBD1. Germline V lookup: CDR1 SGHAT, CDR2 FQNNGV. This CDR3 is built from 16 residues. Losses at the gene ends were 5 bases for V and 5 bases for J; bases not matched to a gene: 8. CDR3 sequence: CASSLGQGVRTGELFF. Here the CDR3 DNA reads TGTGCCAGCAGCCTCGGACAGGGGGTCAGGACCGGGGAGCTGTTTTTT.

The rearrangement links TRBV7-6 to TRBJ2-1; 10 nucleotides align to TRBD2. Germline V gene lookup returns CDR1 SGHVS and CDR2 FNYEAQ. The CDR3 is 15 amino acids. The V segment lost 1 base and the J segment 6 bases; nucleotides outside the gene matches: 3. The CDR3 region has the DNA TGTGCCAGCAGCTTAGTTAGCGGGAGGTTCAATGAGCAGTTCTTC. Translated: CASSLVSGRFNEQFF.

The rearrangement uses TRBV29-1 and TRBJ1-1; 9 nucleotides line up with TRBD1. The CDR3 has 13 amino acids. In germline, CDR1 is SQVTM, CDR2 ANQGSEA. The trim removed 8 bases at V and 7 bases at J, leaving 11 bases unmatched. Here the CDR3 reads CSLKRDREGEAFF. In DNA, the CDR3 is TGCAGCCTTAAGCGGGACAGGGAAGGTGAAGCTTTCTTT.

The chain links TRBV21-1 to TRBJ2-2; TRBD2 is taken as the D call from the table, unchecked against the DNA. TRBV21-1 constitutes a pseudogene. The CDR3 length is 18 residues. CDR3 loop: CASSKRRAGGPNTGELFF. DNA of the CDR3: TGTGCCAGCAGCAAAAGGAGGGCGGGAGGGCCAAACACCGGGGAGCTGTTTTTT.

The rearrangement uses TRBV28 and TRBJ1-2; D remains unclear. Germline V gene sequence: CDR1 MDHEN, CDR2 SYDVKM. V gave up 7 bases and J gave up 8 bases, with 23 bases separating them. There are 15 residues in the CDR3. The DNA of the CDR3 is TGTGCCAGCAATGTGGGCCTCAGTGTCGGTCACGGCTACACCTTC. Translated, it gives CASNVGLSVGHGYTF.

The chain is built from TRBV19 and TRBJ1-1; 7 nucleotides line up with TRBD1. Germline CDR1 and CDR2: LNHDA and SQIVND (reference sequence). The CDR3 has 14 amino acids. With V trimmed by 5 bases and J by 4 bases, 7 bases remained unmatched. The CDR3 sequence: CASSFRQGGTEAFF. CDR3 sequence (DNA): TGTGCCAGTAGTTTTCGACAGGGAGGCACTGAAGCTTTCTTT.

This chain connects TRBV29-1 to TRBJ1-1; possibly TRBD1 for D (5 bases). CDR1 is SQVTM, CDR2 ANQGSEA, per germline. V gave up 7 bases and J gave up 4 bases, with 19 bases separating them. The CDR3 spans 14 residues. The CDR3 spells CSGGEFGRGTEAFF. In DNA form, the CDR3 reads TGCAGCGGGGGGGAGTTTGGTAGAGGCACTGAAGCTTTCTTT.

The CDR3 reads CASSRRQGGETQYF. The DNA of the CDR3 is TGTGCCAGCAGCCGCCGACAGGGGGGTGAGACCCAGTACTTC. The chain carries TRBV5-8 and TRBJ2-5, with 9 nucleotides matching TRBD1. CDR1 SGHTS and CDR2 YDEGEE come from the germline V gene. This CDR3 has 14 amino acids. The ends lost 4 bases at V and 5 bases at J; junction bases unmatched: 6. Supplemented by reference TRBV5-8 and TRBJ2-5, the full variable domain reads EAGVTQSPTHLIKTRGQQATLRCSPISGHTSVYWYQQALGLGLQFLLWYDEGEERNRGNFPPRFSGRQFPNYSSELNVNALELEDSALYLCASSRRQGGETQYFGPGTRLLVL.

The table lists this clone with a count of one. The gene calls are TRBV10-1 and TRBJ2-1, with TRBD1 as a possible D gene (6 bases). The CDR3 consists of 13 residues. Germline CDR1 reads WNHNN; CDR2 reads SYGVQD (reference sequence). Trimming pared 6 bases from V and 7 bases from J, leaving 13 bases between. CDR3: CASSENRENEQFF. Written as DNA, the CDR3 is TGCGCCAGCAGCGAAAACAGGGAAAATGAGCAGTTCTTC.

The rearrangement joins TRBV15 to TRBJ1-4; no reliable D call. V was trimmed by 5 bases and J by 8 bases, leaving 15 bases between them. The germline gives CDR1 LNHNV, CDR2 YYDKDF (reference sequence). The CDR3 spans 14 residues. Here the CDR3 DNA reads TGTGCCACCAGCCCCCCCGGGTACGGAGAAAAACTGTTTTTT. Translation gives CATSPPGYGEKLFF.

The rearrangement uses TRBV7-9 and TRBJ2-5; 7 positions agree with TRBD2. The CDR3 runs 16 residues. From germline, CDR1 is SEHNR and CDR2 FQNEAQ (reference sequence). V shed 1 base and J 3 bases; nucleotides not matched to a gene: 8. The CDR3 nucleotides read TGTGCCAGCAGCTTAGGGGGAGGGGACGATAAAGAGACCCAGTACTTC. Translating gives CASSLGGGDDKETQYF.

The chain links TRBV28 to TRBJ1-4, with 7 nucleotides matching TRBD1. This CDR3 comprises 18 residues. The germline gives CDR1 MDHEN, CDR2 SYDVKM. Unmatched junction bases numbered 11, after V lost 3 bases and J lost 1 base. The CDR3 reads CASSLPLGQSGTNEKLFF. Here the CDR3 DNA reads TGTGCCAGCAGTTTGCCTCTGGGACAGAGTGGAACTAATGAAAAACTGTTTTTT.

The count of this clone is one. The chain links TRBV19 to TRBJ2-6; D is ambiguous. The CDR3 is 13 residues long. Trimming removed 8 bases from V and 2 bases from J, with 7 bases in between. The germline V gene has CDR1 LNHDA and CDR2 SQIVND (reference sequence). Here the CDR3 reads CASGEAGANVLTF. The CDR3 bases are TGTGCCAGTGGTGAGGCTGGGGCCAACGTCCTGACTTTC.

CDR3 protein: CASSLGGNYEQYF. The CDR3 nucleotides are TGTGCCAGCAGCTTAGGCGGGAACTACGAGCAGTACTTC. The chain is built from TRBV7-9 and TRBJ2-7; perhaps TRBD2 as D (6 bases). The CDR3 is made up of 13 amino acids. Looked up from germline, CDR1 is SEHNR and CDR2 is FQNEAQ (reference sequence). The V and J ends lost 1 base and 3 bases respectively, with 7 bases between them.

The chain joins TRBV10-3 to TRBJ2-2, with D perhaps matching TRBD1 (6 bases). The CDR3 covers 15 residues. V was shortened by 6 bases and J by 0 bases, with 11 bases between the two germline ends. Germline V CDR1 and CDR2: ENHRY, SYGVKD. The chain's CDR3 is CAISVDRTNTGELFF. The CDR3 coding sequence is TGTGCCATCAGCGTGGACAGAACGAACACCGGGGAGCTGTTTTTT.